This record covers a single T cell receptor beta chain. Antigen unknown. Assay: immunoSEQ multiplex PCR; the TCRdb copy retains only in-frame clones and omits some. The table records some 2,000,000 clones, 90% to 95% of them present only once. This record belongs to a study of shared clonotypes between healthy human individuals. Study-level findings and limits: Only blood underwent sampling, and tissue repertoires likely differ. Though the depth was large, rarefaction showed that sorted-subset sequencing was incomplete. Compared with memory subsets, naive subsets generally had larger estimated richness.

The sequenced material came from naive CD4+ T cells sorted from blood. Regarding subset: CD45RA+ positively selected. The TCR comes from a man aged 18 to 35 in good health.

CDR3 residues: CASSRETGTYEQYF. DNA of the CDR3: TGTGCCAGCAGCCGAGAGACAGGAACCTACGAGCAGTACTTC. The V call is TRBV6-5, the J call TRBJ2-7; D may be TRBD1 (6 bases). Germline CDR1 is MNHEY and CDR2 is SVGAGI. Trimming removed 6 bases at V and 2 bases at J, with 14 bases between. The CDR3 extends over 14 amino acids.